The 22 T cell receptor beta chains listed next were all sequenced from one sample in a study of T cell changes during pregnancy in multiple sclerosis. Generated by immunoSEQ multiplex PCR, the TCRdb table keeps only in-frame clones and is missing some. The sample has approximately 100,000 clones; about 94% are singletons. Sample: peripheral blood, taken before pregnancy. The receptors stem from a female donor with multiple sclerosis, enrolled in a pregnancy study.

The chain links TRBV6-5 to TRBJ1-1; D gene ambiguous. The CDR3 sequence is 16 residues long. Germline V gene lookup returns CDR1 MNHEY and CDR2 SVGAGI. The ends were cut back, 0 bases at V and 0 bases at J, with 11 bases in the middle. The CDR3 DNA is TGTGCCAGCAGTTACTCAGCAGGACTCATGAACACTGAAGCTTTCTTT. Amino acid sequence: CASSYSAGLMNTEAFF.

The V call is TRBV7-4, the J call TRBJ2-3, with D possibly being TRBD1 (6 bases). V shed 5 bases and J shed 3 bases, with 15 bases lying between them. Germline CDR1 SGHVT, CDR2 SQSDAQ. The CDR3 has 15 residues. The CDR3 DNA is TGTGCCAGCAGCGCCCGGACAGAGAAGACAGATACGCAGTATTTT. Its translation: CASSARTEKTDTQYF.

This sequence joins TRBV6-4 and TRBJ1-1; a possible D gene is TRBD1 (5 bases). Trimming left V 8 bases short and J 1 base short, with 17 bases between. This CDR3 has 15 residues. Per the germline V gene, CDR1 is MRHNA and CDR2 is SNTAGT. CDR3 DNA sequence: TGTGCCAGCCGCCGGGGGGGAGGCGAGAACACTGAAGCTTTCTTT. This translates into CASRRGGGENTEAFF.

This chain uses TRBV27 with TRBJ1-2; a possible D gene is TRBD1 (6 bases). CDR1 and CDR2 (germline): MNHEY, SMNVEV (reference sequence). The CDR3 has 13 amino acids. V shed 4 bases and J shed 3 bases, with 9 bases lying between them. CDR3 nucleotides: TGTGCCAGCAGTTACCAGGGGTACTATGGCTACACCTTC. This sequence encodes CASSYQGYYGYTF.

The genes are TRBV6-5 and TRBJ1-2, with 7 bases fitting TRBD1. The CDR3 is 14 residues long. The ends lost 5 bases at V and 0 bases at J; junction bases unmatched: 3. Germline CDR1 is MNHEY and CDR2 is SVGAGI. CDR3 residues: CASSRQGANYGYTF. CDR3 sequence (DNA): TGTGCCAGCAGTAGACAGGGAGCTAACTATGGCTACACCTTC.

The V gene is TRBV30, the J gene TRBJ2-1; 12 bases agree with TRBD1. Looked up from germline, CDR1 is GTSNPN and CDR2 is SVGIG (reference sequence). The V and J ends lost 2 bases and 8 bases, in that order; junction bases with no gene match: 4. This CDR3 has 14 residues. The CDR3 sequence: CAWSTGQGADEQFF. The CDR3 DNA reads TGTGCCTGGAGTACGGGACAGGGGGCGGATGAGCAGTTCTTC.

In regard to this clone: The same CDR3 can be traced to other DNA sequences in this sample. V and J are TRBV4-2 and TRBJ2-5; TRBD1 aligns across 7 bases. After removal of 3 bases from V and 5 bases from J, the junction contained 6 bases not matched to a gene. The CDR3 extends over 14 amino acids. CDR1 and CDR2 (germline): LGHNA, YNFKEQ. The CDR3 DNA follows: TGTGCCAGCAGCCAGGTCGGGACAGAGGAGACCCAGTACTTC. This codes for CASSQVGTEETQYF.

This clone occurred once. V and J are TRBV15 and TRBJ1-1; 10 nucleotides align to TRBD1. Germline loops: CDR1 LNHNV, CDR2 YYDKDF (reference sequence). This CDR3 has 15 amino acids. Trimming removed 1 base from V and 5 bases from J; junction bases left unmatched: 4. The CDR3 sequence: CATSRADRGRTEAFF. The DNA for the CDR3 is TGTGCCACCAGCAGAGCAGACAGGGGGCGGACTGAAGCTTTCTTT.

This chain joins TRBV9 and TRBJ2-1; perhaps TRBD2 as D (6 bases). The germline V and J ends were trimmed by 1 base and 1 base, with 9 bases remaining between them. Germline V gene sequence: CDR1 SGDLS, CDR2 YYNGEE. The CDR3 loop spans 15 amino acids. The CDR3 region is CASSVPSGSYNEQFF. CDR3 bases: TGTGCCAGCAGCGTACCCAGCGGGTCCTACAATGAGCAGTTCTTC.

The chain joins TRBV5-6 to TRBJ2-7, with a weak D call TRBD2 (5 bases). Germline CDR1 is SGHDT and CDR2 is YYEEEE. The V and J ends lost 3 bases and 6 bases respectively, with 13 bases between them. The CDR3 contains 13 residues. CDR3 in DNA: TGTGCCAGCAGCTCGGGATCCATCTCCGAGCAGTACTTC. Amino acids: CASSSGSISEQYF.

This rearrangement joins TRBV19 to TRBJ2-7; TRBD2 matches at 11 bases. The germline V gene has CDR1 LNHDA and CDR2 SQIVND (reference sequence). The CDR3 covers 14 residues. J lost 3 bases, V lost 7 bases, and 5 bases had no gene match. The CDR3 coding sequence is TGTGCCAGTAATCCCGGGACTAGCGGCTACGAGCAGTACTTC. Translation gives CASNPGTSGYEQYF.

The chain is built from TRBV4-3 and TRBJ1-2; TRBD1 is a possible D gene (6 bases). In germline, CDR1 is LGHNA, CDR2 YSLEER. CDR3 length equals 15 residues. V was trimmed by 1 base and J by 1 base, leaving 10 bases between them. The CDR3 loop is CASSQAGGGNYGYTF. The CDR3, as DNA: TGCGCCAGCAGCCAAGCTGGGGGCGGTAACTATGGCTACACCTTC.

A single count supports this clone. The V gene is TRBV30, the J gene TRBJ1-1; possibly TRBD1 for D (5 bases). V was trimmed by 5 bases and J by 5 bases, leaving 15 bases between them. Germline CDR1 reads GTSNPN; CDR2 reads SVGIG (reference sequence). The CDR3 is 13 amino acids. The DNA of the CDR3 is TGTGCCTGGGAGGGGCCGGGAGGGACTGAAGCTTTCTTT. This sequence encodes CAWEGPGGTEAFF.

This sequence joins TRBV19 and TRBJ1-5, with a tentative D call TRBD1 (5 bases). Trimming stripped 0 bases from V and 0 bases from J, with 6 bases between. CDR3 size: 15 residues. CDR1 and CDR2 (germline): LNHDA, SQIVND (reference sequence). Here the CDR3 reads CASSIDRASNQPQHF. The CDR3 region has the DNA TGTGCCAGTAGTATAGACAGGGCTAGCAATCAGCCCCAGCATTTT. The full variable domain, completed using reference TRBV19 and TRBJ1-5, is DGGITQSPKYLFRKEGQNVTLSCEQNLNHDAMYWYRQDPGQGLRLIYYSQIVNDFQKGDIAEGYSVSREKKESFPLTVTSAQKNPTAFYLCASSIDRASNQPQHFGDGTRLSIL.

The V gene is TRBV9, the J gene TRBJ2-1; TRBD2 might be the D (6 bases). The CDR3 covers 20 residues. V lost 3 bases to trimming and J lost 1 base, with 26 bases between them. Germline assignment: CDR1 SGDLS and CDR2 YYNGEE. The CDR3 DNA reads TGTGCCAGCAGCGGCCTAGGGGACTCTATCGGTACCCTTTCCTACAATGAGCAGTTCTTC. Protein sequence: CASSGLGDSIGTLSYNEQFF.

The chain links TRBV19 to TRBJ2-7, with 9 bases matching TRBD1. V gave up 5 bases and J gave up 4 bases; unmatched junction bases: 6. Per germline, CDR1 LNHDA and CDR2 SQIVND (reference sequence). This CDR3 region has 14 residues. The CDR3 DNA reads TGTGCCAGTAGTGGGGACAGGGTTGGGTACGAGCAGTACTTC. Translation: CASSGDRVGYEQYF.

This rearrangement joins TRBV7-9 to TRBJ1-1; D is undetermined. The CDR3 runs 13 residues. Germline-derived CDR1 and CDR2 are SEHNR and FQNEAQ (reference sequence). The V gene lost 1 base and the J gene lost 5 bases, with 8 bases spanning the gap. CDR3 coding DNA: TGTGCCAGCAGCTTAGGTAGGGAGACTGAAGCTTTCTTT. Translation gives CASSLGRETEAFF. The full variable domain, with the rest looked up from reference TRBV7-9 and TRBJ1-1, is DTGVSQNPRHKITKRGQNVTFRCDPISEHNRLYWYRQTLGQGPEFLTYFQNEAQLEKSRLLSDRFSAERPKGSFSTLEIQRTEQGDSAMYLCASSLGRETEAFFGQGTRLTVV.

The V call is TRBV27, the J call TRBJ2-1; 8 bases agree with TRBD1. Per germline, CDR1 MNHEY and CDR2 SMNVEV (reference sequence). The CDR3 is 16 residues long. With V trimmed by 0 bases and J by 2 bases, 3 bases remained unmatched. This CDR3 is CASSLSQGDAYNEQFF. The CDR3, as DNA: TGTGCCAGCAGTTTATCACAGGGGGACGCCTACAATGAGCAGTTCTTC.

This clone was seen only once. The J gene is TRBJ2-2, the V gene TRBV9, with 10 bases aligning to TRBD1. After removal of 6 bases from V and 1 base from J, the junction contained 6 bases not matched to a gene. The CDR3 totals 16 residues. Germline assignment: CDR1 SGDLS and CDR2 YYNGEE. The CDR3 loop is CASTRQGAVNTGELFF. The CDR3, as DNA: TGTGCCAGCACCAGACAGGGGGCAGTGAACACCGGGGAGCTGTTTTTT.

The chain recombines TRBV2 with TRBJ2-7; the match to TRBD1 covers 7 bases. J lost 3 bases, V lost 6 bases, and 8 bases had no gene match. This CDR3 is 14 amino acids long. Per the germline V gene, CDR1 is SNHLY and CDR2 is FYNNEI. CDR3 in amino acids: CASRRDGQVYEQYF. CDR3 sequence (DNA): TGTGCCAGCAGGAGGGACGGACAGGTCTACGAGCAGTACTTC.

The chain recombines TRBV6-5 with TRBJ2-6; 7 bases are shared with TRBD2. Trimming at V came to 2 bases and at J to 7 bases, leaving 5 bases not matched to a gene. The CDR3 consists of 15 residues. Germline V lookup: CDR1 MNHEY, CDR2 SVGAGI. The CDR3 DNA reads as TGTGCCAGCAGTTACGCGACTAGCCGCGCCAACGTCCTGACTTTC. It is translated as CASSYATSRANVLTF.

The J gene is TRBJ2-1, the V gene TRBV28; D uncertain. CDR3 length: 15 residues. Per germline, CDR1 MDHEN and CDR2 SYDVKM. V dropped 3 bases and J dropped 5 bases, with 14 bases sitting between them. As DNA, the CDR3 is TGTGCCAGCAGTTTCAGTTCGGCAGGAAACAATGAGCAGTTCTTC. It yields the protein CASSFSSAGNNEQFF.